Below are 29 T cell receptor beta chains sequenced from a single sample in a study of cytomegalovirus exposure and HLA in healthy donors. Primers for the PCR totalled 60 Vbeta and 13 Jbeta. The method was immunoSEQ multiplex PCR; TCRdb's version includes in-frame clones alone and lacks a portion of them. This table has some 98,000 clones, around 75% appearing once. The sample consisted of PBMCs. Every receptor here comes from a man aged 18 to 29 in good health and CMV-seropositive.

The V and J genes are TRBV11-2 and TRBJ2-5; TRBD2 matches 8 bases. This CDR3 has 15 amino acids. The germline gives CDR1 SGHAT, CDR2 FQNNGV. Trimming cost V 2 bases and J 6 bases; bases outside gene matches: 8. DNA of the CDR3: TGTGCCAGCAGCTTAAGGGGAGCGGGGGCCAAGACCCAGTACTTC. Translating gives CASSLRGAGAKTQYF.

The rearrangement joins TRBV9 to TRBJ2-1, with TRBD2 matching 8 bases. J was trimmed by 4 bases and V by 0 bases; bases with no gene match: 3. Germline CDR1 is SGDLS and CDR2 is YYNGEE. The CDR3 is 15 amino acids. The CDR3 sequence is CASSVDRGGYNEQFF. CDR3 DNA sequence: TGTGCCAGCAGCGTAGACCGGGGGGGTTACAATGAGCAGTTCTTC.

CDR3: CASSLSTDRAPSEQYF. The CDR3 DNA reads as TGTGCCAGCAGTTTATCCACGGACAGGGCTCCAAGTGAGCAGTACTTC. The V gene is TRBV27, the J gene TRBJ2-7; 8 nucleotides align to TRBD1. CDR1 MNHEY and CDR2 SMNVEV come from the germline V gene (reference sequence). The CDR3 spans 16 residues. V was pared by 0 bases and J by 7 bases, with 11 bases of the junction left unmatched.

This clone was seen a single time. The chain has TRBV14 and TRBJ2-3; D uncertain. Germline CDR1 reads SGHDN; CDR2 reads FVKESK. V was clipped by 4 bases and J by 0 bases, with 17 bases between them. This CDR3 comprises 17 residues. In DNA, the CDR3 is TGTGCCAGCAGCCGCTGGGTACCGGAACAGAGCACAGATACGCAGTATTTT. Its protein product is CASSRWVPEQSTDTQYF.

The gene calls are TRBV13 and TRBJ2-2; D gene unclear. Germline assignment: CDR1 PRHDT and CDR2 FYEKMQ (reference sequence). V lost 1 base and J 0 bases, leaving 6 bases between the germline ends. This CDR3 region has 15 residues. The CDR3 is CASSLDVANTGELFF. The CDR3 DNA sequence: TGTGCCAGCAGCTTAGACGTAGCGAACACCGGGGAGCTGTTTTTT.

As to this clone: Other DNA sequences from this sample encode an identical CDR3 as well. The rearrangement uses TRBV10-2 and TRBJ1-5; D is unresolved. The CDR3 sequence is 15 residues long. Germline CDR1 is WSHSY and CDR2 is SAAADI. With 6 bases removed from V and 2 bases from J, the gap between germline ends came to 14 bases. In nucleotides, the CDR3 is TGCGCCAGCAGCGTACTACCGGGAGGCAATCAGCCCCAGCATTTT. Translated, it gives CASSVLPGGNQPQHF.

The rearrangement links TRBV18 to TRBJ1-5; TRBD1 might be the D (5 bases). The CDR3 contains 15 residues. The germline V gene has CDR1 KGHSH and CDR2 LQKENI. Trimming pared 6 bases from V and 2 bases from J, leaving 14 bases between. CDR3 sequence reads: CASSSGAGGNQPQHF. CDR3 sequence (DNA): TGTGCCAGCTCTTCTGGGGCTGGGGGCAATCAGCCCCAGCATTTT.

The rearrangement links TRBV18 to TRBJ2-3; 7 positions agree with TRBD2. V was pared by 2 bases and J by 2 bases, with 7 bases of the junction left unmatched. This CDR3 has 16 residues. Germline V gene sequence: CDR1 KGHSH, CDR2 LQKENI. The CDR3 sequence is CASSPSLGGITDTQYF. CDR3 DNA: TGTGCCAGCTCACCAAGCCTGGGGGGGATCACAGATACGCAGTATTTT. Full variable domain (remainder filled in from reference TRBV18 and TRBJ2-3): NAGVMQNPRHLVRRRGQEARLRCSPMKGHSHVYWYRQLPEEGLKFMVYLQKENIIDESGMPKERFSAEFPKEGPSILRIQQVVRGDSAAYFCASSPSLGGITDTQYFGPGTRLTVL.

In DNA, the CDR3 is TGTGCCAGCAGCTTAGGCACCCCAGGGGGCCAGGGCTACACCTTC. Protein product: CASSLGTPGGQGYTF. The chain employs TRBV7-9 and TRBJ1-2; 8 nucleotides match TRBD1. The V gene's germline CDR1 is SEHNR and CDR2 FQNEAQ (reference sequence). J gave up 8 bases and V 1 base, and 9 bases lay outside the gene matches. This CDR3 has 15 residues.

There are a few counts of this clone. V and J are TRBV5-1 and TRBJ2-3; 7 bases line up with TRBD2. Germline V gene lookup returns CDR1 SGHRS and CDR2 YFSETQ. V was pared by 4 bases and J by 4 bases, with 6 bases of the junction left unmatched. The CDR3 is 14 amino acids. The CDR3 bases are TGCGCCAGCAGCCCCGGACTAGGGTCAGATACGCAGTATTTT. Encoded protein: CASSPGLGSDTQYF.

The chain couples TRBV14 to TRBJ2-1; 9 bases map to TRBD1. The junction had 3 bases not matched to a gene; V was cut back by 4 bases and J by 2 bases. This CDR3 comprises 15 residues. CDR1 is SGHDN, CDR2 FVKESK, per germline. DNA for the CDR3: TGTGCCAGCAGCCGACGGACAGGGGCCTACAATGAGCAGTTCTTC. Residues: CASSRRTGAYNEQFF.

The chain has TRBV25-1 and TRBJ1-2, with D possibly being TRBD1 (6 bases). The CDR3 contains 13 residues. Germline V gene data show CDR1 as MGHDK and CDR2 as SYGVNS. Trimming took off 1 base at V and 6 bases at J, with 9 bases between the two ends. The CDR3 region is CASSELGANGYTF. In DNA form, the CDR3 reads TGTGCCAGCAGTGAATTGGGGGCCAATGGCTACACCTTC.

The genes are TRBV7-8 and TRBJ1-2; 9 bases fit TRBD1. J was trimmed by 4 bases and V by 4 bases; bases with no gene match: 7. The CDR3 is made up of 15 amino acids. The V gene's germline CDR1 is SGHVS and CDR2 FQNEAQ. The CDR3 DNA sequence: TGTGCCAGCAGCTCTTACAGGGGGCTCAGCTATGGCTACACCTTC. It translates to CASSSYRGLSYGYTF.

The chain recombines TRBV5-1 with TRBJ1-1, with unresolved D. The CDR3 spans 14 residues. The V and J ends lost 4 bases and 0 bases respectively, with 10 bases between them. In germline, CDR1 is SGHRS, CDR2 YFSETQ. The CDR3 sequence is CASSVDGMNTEAFF. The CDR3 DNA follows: TGCGCCAGCAGCGTGGACGGTATGAACACTGAAGCTTTCTTT. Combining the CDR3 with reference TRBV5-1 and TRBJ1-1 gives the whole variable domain KAGVTQTPRYLIKTRGQQVTLSCSPISGHRSVSWYQQTPGQGLQFLFEYFSETQRNKGNFPGRFSGRQFSNSRSEMNVSTLELGDSALYLCASSVDGMNTEAFFGQGTRLTVV.

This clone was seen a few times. CDR3 DNA: TGTGCCAGCAGCGGGACAGGGGCTCGCTATGGCTACACCTTC. This sequence encodes CASSGTGARYGYTF. This chain uses TRBV5-4 with TRBJ1-2, with 10 bases identical to TRBD1. The CDR3 is 14 amino acids. Germline lookup yields CDR1 SGHNT and CDR2 YYREEE (reference sequence). V shed 4 bases and J 4 bases; nucleotides not matched to a gene: 4.

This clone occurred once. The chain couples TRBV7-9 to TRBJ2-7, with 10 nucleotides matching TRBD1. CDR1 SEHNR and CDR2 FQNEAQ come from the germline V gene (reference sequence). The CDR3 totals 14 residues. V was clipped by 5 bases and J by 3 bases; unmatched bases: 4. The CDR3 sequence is CASSPRTGGYEQYF. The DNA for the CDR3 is TGTGCCAGCAGCCCTCGGACAGGGGGCTACGAGCAGTACTTC.

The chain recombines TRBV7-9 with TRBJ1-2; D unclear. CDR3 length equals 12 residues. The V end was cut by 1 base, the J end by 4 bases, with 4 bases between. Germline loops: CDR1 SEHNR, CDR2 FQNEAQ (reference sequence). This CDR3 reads CASSLDSYGYTF. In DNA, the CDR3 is TGTGCCAGCAGCTTAGACTCCTATGGCTACACCTTC.

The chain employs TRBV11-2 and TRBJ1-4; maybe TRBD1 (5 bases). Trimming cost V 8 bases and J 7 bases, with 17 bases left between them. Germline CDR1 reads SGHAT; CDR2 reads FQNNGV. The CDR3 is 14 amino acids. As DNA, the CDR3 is TGTGCCAGCGCCTTGTACACGGGGGGTGAAAAACTGTTTTTT. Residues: CASALYTGGEKLFF.

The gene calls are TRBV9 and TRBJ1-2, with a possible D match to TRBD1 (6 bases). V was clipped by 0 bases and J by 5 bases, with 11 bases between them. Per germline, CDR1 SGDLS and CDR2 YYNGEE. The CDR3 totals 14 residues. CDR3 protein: CASSVAGVPYGYTF. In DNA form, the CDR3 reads TGTGCCAGCAGCGTAGCAGGGGTCCCATATGGCTACACCTTC.

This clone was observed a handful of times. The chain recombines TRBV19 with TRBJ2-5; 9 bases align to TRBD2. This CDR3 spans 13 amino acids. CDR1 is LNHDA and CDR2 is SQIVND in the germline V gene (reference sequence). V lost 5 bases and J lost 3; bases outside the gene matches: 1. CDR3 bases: TGTGCCAGTAGTGGGACTAGCAAAGAGACCCAGTACTTC. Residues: CASSGTSKETQYF.

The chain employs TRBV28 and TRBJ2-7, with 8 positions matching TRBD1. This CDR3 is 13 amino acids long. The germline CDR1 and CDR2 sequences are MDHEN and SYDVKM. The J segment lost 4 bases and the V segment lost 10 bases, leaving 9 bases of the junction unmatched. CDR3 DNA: TGTGCCACCTCCTGGGGGGACAGGTACGAGCAGTACTTC. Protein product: CATSWGDRYEQYF.

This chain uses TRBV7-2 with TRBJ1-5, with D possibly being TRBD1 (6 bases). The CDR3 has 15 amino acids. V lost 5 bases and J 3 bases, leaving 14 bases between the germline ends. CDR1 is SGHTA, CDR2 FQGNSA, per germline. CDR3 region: CASSRTAAYNQPQHF. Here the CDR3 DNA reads TGTGCCAGCAGCCGGACAGCCGCTTACAATCAGCCCCAGCATTTT.

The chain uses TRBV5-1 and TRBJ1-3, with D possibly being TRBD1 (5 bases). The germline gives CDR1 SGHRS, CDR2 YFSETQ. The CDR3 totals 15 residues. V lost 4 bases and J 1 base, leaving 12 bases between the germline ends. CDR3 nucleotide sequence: TGCGCCAGCAGCCCAAATGGGGGGTCTGGAAACACCATATATTTT. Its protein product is CASSPNGGSGNTIYF.

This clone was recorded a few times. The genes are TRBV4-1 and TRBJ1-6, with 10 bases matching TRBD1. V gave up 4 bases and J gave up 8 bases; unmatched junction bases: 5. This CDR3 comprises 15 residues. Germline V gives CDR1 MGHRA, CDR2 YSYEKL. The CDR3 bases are TGCGCCAGCAGCCCGACGGGACAGGGGTATTCACCCCTCCACTTT. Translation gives CASSPTGQGYSPLHF.

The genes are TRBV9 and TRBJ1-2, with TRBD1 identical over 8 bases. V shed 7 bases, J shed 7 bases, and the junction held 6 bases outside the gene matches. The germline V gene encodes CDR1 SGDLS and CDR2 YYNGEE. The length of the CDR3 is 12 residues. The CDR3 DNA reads TGTGCCAGCGAGGACAGGGCTTCTGGCTACACCTTC. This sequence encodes CASEDRASGYTF.

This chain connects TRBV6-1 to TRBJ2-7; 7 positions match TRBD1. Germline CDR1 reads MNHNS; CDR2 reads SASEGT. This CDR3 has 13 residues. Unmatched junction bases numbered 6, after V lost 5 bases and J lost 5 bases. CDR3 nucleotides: TGTGCCAGCAGTCCGACAGGGTCCCACGAGCAGTACTTC. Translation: CASSPTGSHEQYF.

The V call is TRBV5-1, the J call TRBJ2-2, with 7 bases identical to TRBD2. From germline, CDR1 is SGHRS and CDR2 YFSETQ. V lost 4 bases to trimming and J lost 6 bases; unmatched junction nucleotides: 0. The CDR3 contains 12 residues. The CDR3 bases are TGCGCCAGCAGCGGGGGGGCCGGGGAGCTGTTTTTT. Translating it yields CASSGGAGELFF.

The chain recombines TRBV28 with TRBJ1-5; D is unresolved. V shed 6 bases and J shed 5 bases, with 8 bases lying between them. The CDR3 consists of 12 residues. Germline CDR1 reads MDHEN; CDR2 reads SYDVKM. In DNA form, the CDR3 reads TGTGCCAGCAGACAGACACATCAGCCCCAGCATTTT. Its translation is CASRQTHQPQHF. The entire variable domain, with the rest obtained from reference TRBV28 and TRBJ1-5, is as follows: DVKVTQSSRYLVKRTGEKVFLECVQDMDHENMFWYRQDPGLGLRLIYFSYDVKMKEKGDIPEGYSVSREKKERFSLILESASTNQTSMYLCASRQTHQPQHFGDGTRLSIL.

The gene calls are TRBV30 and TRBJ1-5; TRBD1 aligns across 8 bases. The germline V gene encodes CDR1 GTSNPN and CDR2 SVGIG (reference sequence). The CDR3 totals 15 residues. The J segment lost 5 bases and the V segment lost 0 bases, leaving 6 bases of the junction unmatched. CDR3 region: CAWSVPGTGYQPQHF. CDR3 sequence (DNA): TGTGCCTGGAGTGTACCCGGGACAGGTTATCAGCCCCAGCATTTT.